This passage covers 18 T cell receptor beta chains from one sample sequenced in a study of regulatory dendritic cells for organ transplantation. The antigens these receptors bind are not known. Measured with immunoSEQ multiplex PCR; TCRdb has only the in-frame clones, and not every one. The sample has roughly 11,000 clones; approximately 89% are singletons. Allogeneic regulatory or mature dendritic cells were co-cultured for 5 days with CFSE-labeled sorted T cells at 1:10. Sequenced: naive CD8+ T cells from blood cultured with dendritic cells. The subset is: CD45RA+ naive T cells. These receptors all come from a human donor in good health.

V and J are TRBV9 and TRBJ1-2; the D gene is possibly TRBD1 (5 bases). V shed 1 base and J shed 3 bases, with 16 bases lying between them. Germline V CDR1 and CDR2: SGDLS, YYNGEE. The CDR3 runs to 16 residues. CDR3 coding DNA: TGTGCCAGCAGCGTAACGCAGGACATTGAGGACTATGGCTACACCTTC. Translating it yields CASSVTQDIEDYGYTF.

The CDR3 DNA follows: TGTGCCAGCAGCCTCAGATGGGGGGCCAATGAGCAGTTCTTC. Its translation is CASSLRWGANEQFF. The gene calls are TRBV5-4 and TRBJ2-1; possibly TRBD1 or TRBD2 for D (6 bases each). Trimming removed 4 bases from V and 6 bases from J, with 14 bases in between. Germline CDR1 SGHNT, CDR2 YYREEE (reference sequence). CDR3 size: 14 residues. The complete variable domain, with remaining parts taken from reference TRBV5-4 and TRBJ2-1, reads ETGVTQSPTHLIKTRGQQVTLRCSSQSGHNTVSWYQQALGQGPQFIFQYYREEENGRGNFPPRFSGLQFPNYSSELNVNALELDDSALYLCASSLRWGANEQFFGPGTRLTVL.

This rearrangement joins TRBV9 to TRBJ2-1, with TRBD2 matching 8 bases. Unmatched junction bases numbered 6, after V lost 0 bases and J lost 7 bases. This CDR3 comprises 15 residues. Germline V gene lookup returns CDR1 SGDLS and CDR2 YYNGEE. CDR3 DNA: TGTGCCAGCAGCGTAGCGGGAGGGCCTAGGAATGAGCAGTTCTTC. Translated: CASSVAGGPRNEQFF.

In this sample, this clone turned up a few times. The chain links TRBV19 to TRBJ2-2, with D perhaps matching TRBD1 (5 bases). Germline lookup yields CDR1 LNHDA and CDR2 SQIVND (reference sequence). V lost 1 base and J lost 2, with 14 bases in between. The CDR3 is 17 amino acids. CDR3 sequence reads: CASSIVTDIRNTGELFF. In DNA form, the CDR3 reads TGTGCCAGTAGTATAGTGACAGATATCCGTAACACCGGGGAGCTGTTTTTT.

CDR3 protein: CASGDSTHEQYF. The CDR3 nucleotides read TGTGCCAGCGGGGACTCGACCCACGAGCAGTACTTC. This rearrangement joins TRBV25-1 to TRBJ2-7; D might be TRBD2 (6 bases). The germline CDR1 and CDR2 sequences are MGHDK and SYGVNS. The CDR3 sequence is 12 residues long. V lost 8 bases, J lost 5 bases, and 13 bases lay in between.

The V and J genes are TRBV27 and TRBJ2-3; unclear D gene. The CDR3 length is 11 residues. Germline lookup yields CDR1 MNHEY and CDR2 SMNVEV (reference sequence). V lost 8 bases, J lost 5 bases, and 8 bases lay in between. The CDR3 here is CASGERDTQYF. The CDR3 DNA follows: TGTGCCAGCGGAGAAAGAGATACGCAGTATTTT.

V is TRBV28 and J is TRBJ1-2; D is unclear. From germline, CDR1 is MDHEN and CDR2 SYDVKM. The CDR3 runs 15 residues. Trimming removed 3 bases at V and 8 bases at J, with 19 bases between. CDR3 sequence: CASSFAGSEVGGYTF. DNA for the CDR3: TGTGCCAGCAGTTTTGCGGGGTCCGAGGTAGGAGGCTACACCTTC.

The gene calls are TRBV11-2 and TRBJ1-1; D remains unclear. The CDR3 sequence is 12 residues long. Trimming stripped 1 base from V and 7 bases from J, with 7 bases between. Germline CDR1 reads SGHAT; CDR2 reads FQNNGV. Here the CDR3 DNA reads TGTGCCAGCAGCTTAGGTGGCCTTGAAGCTTTCTTT. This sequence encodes CASSLGGLEAFF. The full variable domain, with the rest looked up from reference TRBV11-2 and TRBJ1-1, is EAGVAQSPRYKIIEKRQSVAFWCNPISGHATLYWYQQILGQGPKLLIQFQNNGVVDDSQLPKDRFSAERLKGVDSTLKIQPAKLEDSAVYLCASSLGGLEAFFGQGTRLTVV.

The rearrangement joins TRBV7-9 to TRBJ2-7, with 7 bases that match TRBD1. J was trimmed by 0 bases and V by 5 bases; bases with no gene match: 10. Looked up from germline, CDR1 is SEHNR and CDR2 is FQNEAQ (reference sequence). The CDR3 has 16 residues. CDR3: CASSGNRGLLSYEQYF. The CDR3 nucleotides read TGTGCCAGCAGCGGTAACAGGGGCCTCCTCTCCTACGAGCAGTACTTC.

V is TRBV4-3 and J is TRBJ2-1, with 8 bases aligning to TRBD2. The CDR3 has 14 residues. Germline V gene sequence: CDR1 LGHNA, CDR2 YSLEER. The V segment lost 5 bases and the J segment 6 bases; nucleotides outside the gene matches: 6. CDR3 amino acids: CASSISGTFNEQFF. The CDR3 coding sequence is TGCGCCAGCAGCATTAGCGGGACTTTCAATGAGCAGTTCTTC.

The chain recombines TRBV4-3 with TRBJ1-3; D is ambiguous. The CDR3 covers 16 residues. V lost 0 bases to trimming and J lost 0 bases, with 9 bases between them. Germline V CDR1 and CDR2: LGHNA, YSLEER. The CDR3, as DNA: TGCGCCAGCAGCCAAGATTTAGTGAGCTCTGGAAACACCATATATTTT. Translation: CASSQDLVSSGNTIYF.

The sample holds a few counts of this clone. The CDR3 DNA is TGCGCCAGCAGCCAAGTTGTCCAGAACATACAAGAGACCCAGTACTTC. Residues: CASSQVVQNIQETQYF. The chain couples TRBV4-1 to TRBJ2-5; unclear D gene. The CDR3 runs to 16 residues. Trimming cost V 1 base and J 2 bases, with 14 bases left between them. Germline V CDR1 and CDR2: MGHRA, YSYEKL.

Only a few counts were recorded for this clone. CDR3 region: CASSEGGNTEAFF. The CDR3 nucleotides read TGTGCCAGCAGCGAAGGTGGAAACACTGAAGCTTTCTTT. The rearrangement uses TRBV9 and TRBJ1-1, with D uncertain. CDR1 and CDR2 from the germline V gene are SGDLS and YYNGEE. The CDR3 length is 13 residues. The ends were cut back, 3 bases at V and 2 bases at J, with 8 bases in the middle. Using reference TRBV9 and TRBJ1-1 for the parts outside the CDR3, the full variable domain is DSGVTQTPKHLITATGQRVTLRCSPRSGDLSVYWYQQSLDQGLQFLIQYYNGEERAKGNILERFSAQQFPDLHSELNLSSLELGDSALYFCASSEGGNTEAFFGQGTRLTVV.

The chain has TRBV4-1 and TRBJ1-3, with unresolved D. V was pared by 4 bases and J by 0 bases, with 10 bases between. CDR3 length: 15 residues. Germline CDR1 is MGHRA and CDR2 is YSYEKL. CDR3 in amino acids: CASSLSLNSGNTIYF. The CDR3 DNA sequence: TGCGCCAGCAGCCTCAGCCTTAACTCTGGAAACACCATATATTTT.

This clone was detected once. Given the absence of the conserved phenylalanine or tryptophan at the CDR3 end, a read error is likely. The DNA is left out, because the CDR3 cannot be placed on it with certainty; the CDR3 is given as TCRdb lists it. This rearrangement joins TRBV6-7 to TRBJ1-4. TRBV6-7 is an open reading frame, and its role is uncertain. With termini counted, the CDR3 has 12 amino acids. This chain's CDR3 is CASRRAPTRGSS.

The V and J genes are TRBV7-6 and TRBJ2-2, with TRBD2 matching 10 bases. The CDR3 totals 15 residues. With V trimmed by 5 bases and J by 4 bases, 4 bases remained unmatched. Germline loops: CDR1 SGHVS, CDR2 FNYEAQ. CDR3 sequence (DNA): TGTGCCAGCAGCCGCTGGACTAGCGGCACCGGGGAGCTGTTTTTT. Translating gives CASSRWTSGTGELFF.

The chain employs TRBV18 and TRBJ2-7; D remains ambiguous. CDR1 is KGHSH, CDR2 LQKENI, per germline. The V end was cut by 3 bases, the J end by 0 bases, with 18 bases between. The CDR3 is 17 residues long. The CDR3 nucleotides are TGTGCCAGCTCACCGTCGCAGTACGACACCAGCTCCTACGAGCAGTACTTC. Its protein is CASSPSQYDTSSYEQYF.

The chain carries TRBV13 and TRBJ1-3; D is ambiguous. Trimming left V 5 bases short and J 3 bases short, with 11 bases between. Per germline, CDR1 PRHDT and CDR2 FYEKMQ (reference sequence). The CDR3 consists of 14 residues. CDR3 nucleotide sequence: TGTGCCAGCAGCGAGGGAGCGATTGGAAACACCATATATTTT. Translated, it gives CASSEGAIGNTIYF.